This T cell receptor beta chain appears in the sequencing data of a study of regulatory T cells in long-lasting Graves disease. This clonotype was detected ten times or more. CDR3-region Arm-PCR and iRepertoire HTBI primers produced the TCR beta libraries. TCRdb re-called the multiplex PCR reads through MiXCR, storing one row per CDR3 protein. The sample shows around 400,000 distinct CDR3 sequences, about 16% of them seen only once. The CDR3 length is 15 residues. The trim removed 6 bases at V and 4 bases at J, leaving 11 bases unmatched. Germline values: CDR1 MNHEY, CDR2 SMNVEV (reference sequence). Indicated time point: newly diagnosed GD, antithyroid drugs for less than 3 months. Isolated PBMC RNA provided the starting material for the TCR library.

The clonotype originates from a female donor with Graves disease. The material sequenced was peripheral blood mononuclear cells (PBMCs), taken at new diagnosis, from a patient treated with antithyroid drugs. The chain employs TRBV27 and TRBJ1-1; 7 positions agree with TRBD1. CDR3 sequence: CASRTSLQGLTEAFF. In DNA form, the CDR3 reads TGTGCCAGCAGAACCTCGTTACAGGGGCTCACTGAAGCTTTCTTT.